These T cell receptor beta chains were read from a single sample in a study of cytomegalovirus exposure and HLA in healthy donors. The method was immunoSEQ multiplex PCR; TCRdb's version includes in-frame clones alone and lacks a portion of them. Found here are 200,000 or so clones, about 87% of them singletons; the top ten hold 1% to 1.5%. Sequencing was done on a sample of PBMCs. These receptors originate from a man younger than 40 in good health and CMV-seronegative. The CDR3 runs from the conserved cysteine through the conserved F or W. The D gene is left open where the match is weak. Clone size, where shown, is once, few, many, or a class for clones that have expanded.

abundance,d_gene,j_gene,v_gene,CDR3aa,CDR3nt
NA,TRBD1,TRBJ1-1,TRBV18,CASSLSTPGTGRAEAFF,TGTGCCAGCTCACTATCAACGCCCGGGACAGGGAGAGCTGAAGCTTTCTTT
few,NA,TRBJ2-1,TRBV7-9,CASSPSGEQFF,TGTGCCAGCAGCCCGTCGGGTGAGCAGTTCTTC
NA,NA,TRBJ2-2,TRBV19,CASSFGTPGELFF,TGTGCCAGTAGTTTTGGGACACCCGGGGAGCTGTTTTTT
NA,TRBD2,TRBJ2-1,TRBV7-9,CASSLGGSGRRNNEQFF,TGTGCCAGCAGCTTAGGAGGTAGCGGGAGGAGGAACAATGAGCAGTTCTTC
NA,TRBD1,TRBJ2-3,TRBV28,CASSFGQGAVDTQYF,TGTGCCAGCAGTTTCGGCCAGGGGGCGGTAGATACGCAGTATTTT
NA,NA,TRBJ1-4,TRBV27,CASSFGIRSGVSIEKLFF,TGTGCCAGCAGTTTCGGGATCAGGTCTGGGGTGTCGATTGAAAAACTGTTTTTT
NA,TRBD2,TRBJ2-1,TRBV5-4,CASSRTSDPYNEQFF,TGTGCCAGCAGCCGAACTAGCGACCCATACAATGAGCAGTTCTTC
NA,NA,TRBJ1-1,TRBV2,CASSEAGGRTEAFF,TGTGCCAGCAGTGAAGCAGGGGGACGGACTGAAGCTTTCTTT
NA,NA,TRBJ2-7,TRBV14,CASSQRSLSLQFYEQYF,TGTGCCAGCAGCCAAAGGAGTCTCTCGCTCCAATTCTACGAGCAGTACTTC
NA,NA,TRBJ1-1,TRBV6-1,CASRDSLGAEAFF,TGTGCCAGCAGGGACAGCTTAGGGGCTGAAGCTTTCTTT
NA,NA,TRBJ1-3,TRBV6-5,CASRDSRLSGNTIYF,TGTGCCAGCAGAGACAGTAGGCTCTCTGGAAACACCATATATTTT
NA,NA,TRBJ2-1,TRBV19,CASSQGYVNEQFF,TGTGCCAGTAGTCAGGGTTACGTGAATGAGCAGTTCTTC
NA,TRBD1,TRBJ1-3,TRBV18,CASTTSDRGGNTIYF,TGTGCCAGCACGACCTCGGACAGGGGAGGAAACACCATATATTTT
NA,NA,TRBJ2-7,TRBV27,CASREGTSPSYEQYF,TGTGCCAGCAGGGAGGGGACCTCTCCCTCCTACGAGCAGTACTTC
NA,NA,TRBJ1-4,TRBV21-1,CASTQTGGAWVTNEKLFF,TGTGCCAGCACCCAGACAGGGGGCGCCTGGGTAACTAATGAAAAACTGTTTTTT
few,NA,TRBJ2-5,TRBV4-2,CASSLLSGQGRTQYF,TGTGCCAGCAGCCTCTTAAGCGGCCAAGGGCGGACCCAGTACTTC
NA,TRBD1,TRBJ2-7,TRBV9,CASSVRQGATGYEQYF,TGTGCCAGCAGCGTAAGACAGGGGGCCACTGGTTACGAGCAGTACTTC
NA,NA,TRBJ1-1,TRBV13,CASKTTENTEAFF,TGTGCCAGCAAAACCACAGAGAACACTGAAGCTTTCTTT
NA,TRBD2,TRBJ2-7,TRBV5-6,CASSWERGNSYEQYF,TGTGCCAGCAGCTGGGAGCGGGGGAACTCCTACGAGCAGTACTTC
NA,TRBD1,TRBJ2-4,TRBV28,CASSPILGQGGTKNSQYF,TGTGCCAGCAGTCCTATCCTGGGACAGGGAGGGACCAAAAACAGTCAGTACTTC
NA,TRBD2,TRBJ2-3,TRBV7-2,CASSFQRGGYTDTQYF,TGTGCCAGCAGCTTTCAGCGGGGGGGATACACAGATACGCAGTATTTT
NA,NA,TRBJ1-2,TRBV28,CASSIWSYTNYGYTF,TGTGCCAGCTCCATCTGGTCCTATACCAACTATGGCTACACCTTC
NA,TRBD1,TRBJ2-2,TRBV5-1,CASSLDRGLGVTGELFF,TGCGCCAGCAGCTTGGACAGGGGATTAGGGGTCACCGGGGAGCTGTTTTTT
few,NA,TRBJ2-3,TRBV5-1,CASSLDRSTDTQYF,TGCGCCAGCAGCTTGGACAGGAGCACAGATACGCAGTATTTT
NA,NA,TRBJ1-1,TRBV2,CASSVGMNTEAFF,TGTGCCAGCAGTGTGGGCATGAACACTGAAGCTTTCTTT
NA,TRBD1,TRBJ2-5,TRBV14,CASSQGGTEYQETQYF,TGTGCCAGCAGCCAAGGGGGGACAGAGTACCAAGAGACCCAGTACTTC
NA,NA,TRBJ1-1,TRBV5-1,CASSQFYETGGETEAFF,TGCGCCAGCAGCCAATTTTATGAGACGGGGGGAGAAACTGAAGCTTTCTTT
NA,NA,TRBJ2-1,TRBV7-9,CASSLGQEQFF,TGTGCCAGCAGCTTAGGACAGGAGCAGTTCTTC